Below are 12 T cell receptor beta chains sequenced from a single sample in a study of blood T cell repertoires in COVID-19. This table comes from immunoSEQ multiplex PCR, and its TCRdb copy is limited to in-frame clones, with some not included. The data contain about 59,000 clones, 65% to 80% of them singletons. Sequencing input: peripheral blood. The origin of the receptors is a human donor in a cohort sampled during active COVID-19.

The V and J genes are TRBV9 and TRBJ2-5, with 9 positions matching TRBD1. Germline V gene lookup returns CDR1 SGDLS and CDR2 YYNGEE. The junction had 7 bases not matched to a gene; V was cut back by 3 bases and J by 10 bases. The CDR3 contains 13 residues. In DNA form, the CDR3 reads TGTGCCAGCAGCGCAACCGGACAGGGGCACCAGTACTTC. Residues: CASSATGQGHQYF.

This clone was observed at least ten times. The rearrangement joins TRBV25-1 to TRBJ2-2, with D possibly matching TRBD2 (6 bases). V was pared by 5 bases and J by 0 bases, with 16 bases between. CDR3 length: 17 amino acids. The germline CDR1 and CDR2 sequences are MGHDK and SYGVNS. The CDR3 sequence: CASSPGALAPNTGELFF. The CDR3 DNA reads TGTGCCAGCAGTCCTGGGGCCCTAGCGCCGAACACCGGGGAGCTGTTTTTT.

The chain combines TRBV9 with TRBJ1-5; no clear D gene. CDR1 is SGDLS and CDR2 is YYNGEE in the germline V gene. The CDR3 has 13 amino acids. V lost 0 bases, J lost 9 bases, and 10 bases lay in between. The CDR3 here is CASSVEESGPQHF. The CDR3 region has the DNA TGTGCCAGCAGCGTAGAAGAGTCGGGGCCCCAGCATTTT.

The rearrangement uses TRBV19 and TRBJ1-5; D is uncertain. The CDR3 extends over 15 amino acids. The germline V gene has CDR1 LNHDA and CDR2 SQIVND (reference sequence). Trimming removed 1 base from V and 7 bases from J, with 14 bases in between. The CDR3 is CASSIGRQFGQPQHF. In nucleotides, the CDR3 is TGTGCCAGTAGTATAGGTCGCCAATTTGGCCAGCCCCAGCATTTT.

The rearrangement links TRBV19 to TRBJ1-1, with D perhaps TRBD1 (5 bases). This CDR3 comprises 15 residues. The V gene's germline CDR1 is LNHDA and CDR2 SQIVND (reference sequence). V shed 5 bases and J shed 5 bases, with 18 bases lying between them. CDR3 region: CASSVPKGRWTEAFF. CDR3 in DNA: TGTGCCAGTAGTGTGCCCAAGGGGCGATGGACTGAAGCTTTCTTT.

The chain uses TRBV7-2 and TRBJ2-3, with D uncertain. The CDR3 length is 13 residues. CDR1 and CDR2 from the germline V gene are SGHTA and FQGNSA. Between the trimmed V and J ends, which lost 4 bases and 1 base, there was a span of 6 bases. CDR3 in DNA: TGTGCCAGCAGCTCACCGGGCACAGATACGCAGTATTTT. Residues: CASSSPGTDTQYF. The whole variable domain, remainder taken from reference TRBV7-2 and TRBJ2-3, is GAGVSQSPSNKVTEKGKDVELRCDPISGHTALYWYRQSLGQGLEFLIYFQGNSAPDKSGLPSDRFSAERTGGSVSTLTIQRTQQEDSAVYLCASSSPGTDTQYFGPGTRLTVL.

In DNA form, the CDR3 reads TGCGCCAGCAGCCCAAACACCGGGGAGCTGTTTTTT. Its protein product is CASSPNTGELFF. This chain uses TRBV5-1 with TRBJ2-2; D ambiguous. Germline loops: CDR1 SGHRS, CDR2 YFSETQ. V lost 4 bases, J lost 2 bases, and 3 bases lay in between. The CDR3 length is 12 residues.

Here the CDR3 DNA reads TGTGCCAGCAAGCCGGCGGGAGCTAGCACAGATACGCAGTATTTT. Amino acid sequence: CASKPAGASTDTQYF. The chain combines TRBV28 with TRBJ2-3; TRBD2 agrees at 7 bases. CDR3 length: 15 residues. V lost 7 bases to trimming and J lost 0 bases; unmatched junction nucleotides: 7. Germline CDR1 reads MDHEN; CDR2 reads SYDVKM.

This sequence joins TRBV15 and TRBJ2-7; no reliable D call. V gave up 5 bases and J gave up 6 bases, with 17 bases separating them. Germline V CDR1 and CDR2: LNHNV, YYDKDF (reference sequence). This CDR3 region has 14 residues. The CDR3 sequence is CATSPTSRLTEQYF. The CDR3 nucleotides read TGTGCCACCAGCCCGACGAGTCGACTGACCGAGCAGTACTTC. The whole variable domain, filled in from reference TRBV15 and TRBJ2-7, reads DAMVIQNPRYQVTQFGKPVTLSCSQTLNHNVMYWYQQKSSQAPKLLFHYYDKDFNNEADTPDNFQSRRPNTSFCFLDIRSPGLGDTAMYLCATSPTSRLTEQYFGPGTRLTVT.

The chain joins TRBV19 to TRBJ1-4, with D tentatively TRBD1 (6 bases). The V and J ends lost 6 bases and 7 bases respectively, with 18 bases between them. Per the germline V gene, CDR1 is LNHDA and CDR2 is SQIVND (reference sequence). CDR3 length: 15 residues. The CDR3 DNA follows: TGTGCCAGTAGAACCCCCGGGACAACCTTTGAAAAACTGTTTTTT. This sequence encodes CASRTPGTTFEKLFF.

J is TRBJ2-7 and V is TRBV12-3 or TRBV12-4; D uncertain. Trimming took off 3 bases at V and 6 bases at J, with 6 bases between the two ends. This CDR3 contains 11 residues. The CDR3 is CASSFEVEQYF. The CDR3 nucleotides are TGTGCCAGCAGTTTCGAGGTCGAGCAGTACTTC.

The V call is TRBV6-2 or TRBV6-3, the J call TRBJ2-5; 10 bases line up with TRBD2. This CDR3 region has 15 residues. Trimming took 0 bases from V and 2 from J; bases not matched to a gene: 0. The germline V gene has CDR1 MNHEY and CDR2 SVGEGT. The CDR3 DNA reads TGTGCCAGCAGTTACTCGGGACTAGCGCAAGAGACCCAGTACTTC. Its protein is CASSYSGLAQETQYF.